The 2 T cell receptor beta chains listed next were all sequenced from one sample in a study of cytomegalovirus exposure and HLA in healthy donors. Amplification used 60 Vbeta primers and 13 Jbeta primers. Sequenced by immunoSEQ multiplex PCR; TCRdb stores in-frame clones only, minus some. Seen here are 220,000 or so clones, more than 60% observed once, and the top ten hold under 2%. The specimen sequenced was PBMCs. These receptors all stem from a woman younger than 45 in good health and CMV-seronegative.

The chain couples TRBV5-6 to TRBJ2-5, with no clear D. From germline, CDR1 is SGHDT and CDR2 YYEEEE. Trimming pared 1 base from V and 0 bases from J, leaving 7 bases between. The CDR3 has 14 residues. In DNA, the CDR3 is TGTGCCAGCAGCTTGACCCGGGACCAAGAGACCCAGTACTTC. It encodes CASSLTRDQETQYF.

The CDR3 loop reads CAISAGGINEKLFF. In nucleotides, the CDR3 is TGTGCCATTTCGGCAGGGGGTATTAATGAAAAACTGTTTTTT. The chain combines TRBV10-3 with TRBJ1-4; 7 positions agree with TRBD1. This CDR3 is built from 14 residues. V was pared by 9 bases and J by 4 bases, with 8 bases of the junction left unmatched. Germline V gene sequence: CDR1 ENHRY, CDR2 SYGVKD.